The rows below give T cell receptor beta chains drawn from one sample of a study of cytomegalovirus exposure and HLA in healthy donors. The assay was immunoSEQ multiplex PCR, and TCRdb's table has in-frame clones only and misses some. The sample contains around 130,000 clones, almost 85% of which appear only once. The sample comprised PBMCs. All receptors derive from a boy under 10 years old in good health and CMV-seronegative. CDR3s include the opening cysteine and the closing phenylalanine or tryptophan. Each record gives: D gene, J gene, V gene, clone size, CDR3 protein, CDR3 DNA. D genes are given only for firm matches. A row's size may be missing; if present it is once, few, many or a size class.

d_gene: .
j_gene: TRBJ1-1
v_gene: TRBV30
abundance: .
CDR3aa: CAWSWGTVTFF
CDR3nt: TGTGCCTGGAGTTGGGGCACAGTTACTTTCTTT

d_gene: .
j_gene: TRBJ1-2
v_gene: TRBV6-5
abundance: few
CDR3aa: CASSSLASDGYTF
CDR3nt: TGTGCCAGCAGCAGCCTAGCCTCGGATGGCTACACCTTC

d_gene: TRBD1
j_gene: TRBJ1-2
v_gene: TRBV6-5
abundance: .
CDR3aa: CASSRDRGYGYTF
CDR3nt: TGTGCCAGCAGCCGGGACAGGGGCTATGGCTACACCTTC

d_gene: TRBD2
j_gene: TRBJ2-5
v_gene: TRBV13
abundance: .
CDR3aa: CASSSGRAGETQYF
CDR3nt: TGTGCCAGCAGCTCCGGGAGGGCCGGGGAGACCCAGTACTTC

d_gene: .
j_gene: TRBJ1-2
v_gene: TRBV29-1
abundance: .
CDR3aa: CSVEDLFPRTGDYGYTF
CDR3nt: TGCAGCGTTGAAGATCTATTTCCTAGGACGGGGGACTATGGCTACACCTTC

d_gene: .
j_gene: TRBJ1-1
v_gene: TRBV9
abundance: .
CDR3aa: CASSVRRDLTEAFF
CDR3nt: TGTGCCAGCAGCGTAAGGAGGGACCTCACTGAAGCTTTCTTT

d_gene: .
j_gene: TRBJ1-1
v_gene: TRBV6-1
abundance: .
CDR3aa: CASCLQGPGCDAFF
CDR3nt: TGTGCCAGCTGTTTACAGGGTCCTGGGTGCGATGCTTTCTTT

d_gene: TRBD2
j_gene: TRBJ2-3
v_gene: TRBV9
abundance: few
CDR3aa: CASSLRLAGAQDTQYF
CDR3nt: TGTGCCAGCAGCCTCCGACTAGCGGGAGCGCAGGATACGCAGTATTTT

d_gene: .
j_gene: TRBJ1-1
v_gene: TRBV6-5
abundance: .
CDR3aa: CASSYNRLGTEAFF
CDR3nt: TGTGCCAGCAGTTACAACAGGCTGGGCACTGAAGCTTTCTTT

d_gene: TRBD1
j_gene: TRBJ1-2
v_gene: TRBV15
abundance: .
CDR3aa: CATSRENAGGGYTF
CDR3nt: TGTGCCACCAGCAGAGAAAACGCAGGGGGTGGCTACACCTTC

d_gene: TRBD2
j_gene: TRBJ2-2
v_gene: TRBV25-1
abundance: .
CDR3aa: CASSPPGLAGGPVGELFF
CDR3nt: TGTGCCAGCAGTCCACCGGGACTAGCGGGAGGGCCGGTCGGGGAGCTGTTTTTT

d_gene: .
j_gene: TRBJ2-3
v_gene: TRBV7-3
abundance: .
CDR3aa: CASGKDYVSDTQYF
CDR3nt: TGTGCCAGCGGGAAGGACTACGTATCAGATACGCAGTATTTT

d_gene: .
j_gene: TRBJ1-2
v_gene: TRBV6-4
abundance: .
CDR3aa: CASSDSSTGASAGYTF
CDR3nt: TGTGCCAGCAGTGACTCTTCGACAGGCGCGTCGGCTGGCTACACCTTC

d_gene: .
j_gene: TRBJ2-5
v_gene: TRBV6-5
abundance: .
CDR3aa: CASSYRGSGAGETQYF
CDR3nt: TGTGCCAGCAGTTATAGGGGCAGTGGGGCGGGGGAGACCCAGTACTTC

d_gene: TRBD2
j_gene: TRBJ2-7
v_gene: TRBV4-2
abundance: .
CDR3aa: CASSSGRSYEQYF
CDR3nt: TGTGCCAGCAGTAGCGGGCGAAGCTACGAGCAGTACTTC

d_gene: TRBD2
j_gene: TRBJ2-2
v_gene: TRBV7-9
abundance: .
CDR3aa: CASSFKLGTSGIAGELFF
CDR3nt: TGTGCCAGCAGTTTTAAGTTAGGGACTAGCGGGATTGCCGGGGAGCTGTTTTTT

d_gene: .
j_gene: TRBJ2-1
v_gene: TRBV6-4
abundance: .
CDR3aa: CASSEGGASYNEQFF
CDR3nt: TGTGCCAGCAGTGAAGGGGGAGCCTCCTACAATGAGCAGTTCTTC

d_gene: .
j_gene: TRBJ1-2
v_gene: TRBV25-1
abundance: .
CDR3aa: CASSEGGYGYTF
CDR3nt: TGTGCCAGCAGTGAGGGGGGGTATGGCTACACCTTC

d_gene: .
j_gene: TRBJ2-1
v_gene: TRBV7-9
abundance: .
CDR3aa: CASSFKPSSYNEQFF
CDR3nt: TGTGCCAGCAGCTTCAAGCCGAGCTCCTACAATGAGCAGTTCTTC

d_gene: .
j_gene: TRBJ1-1
v_gene: TRBV5-1
abundance: few
CDR3aa: CASINTGGAEAFF
CDR3nt: TGCGCCAGCATCAACACGGGGGGCGCTGAAGCTTTCTTT

d_gene: .
j_gene: TRBJ2-2
v_gene: TRBV9
abundance: .
CDR3aa: CASSVEEGAPGELFF
CDR3nt: TGTGCCAGCAGCGTAGAGGAGGGGGCCCCCGGGGAGCTGTTTTTT

d_gene: TRBD1
j_gene: TRBJ2-7
v_gene: TRBV2
abundance: .
CDR3aa: CASSDLGQGYEQYF
CDR3nt: TGTGCCAGCAGTGATTTAGGACAGGGCTACGAGCAGTACTTC

d_gene: TRBD1
j_gene: TRBJ1-2
v_gene: TRBV2
abundance: .
CDR3aa: CARLGQGNYGYTF
CDR3nt: TGTGCCCGCCTGGGACAGGGGAACTATGGCTACACCTTC

d_gene: .
j_gene: TRBJ2-5
v_gene: TRBV7-2
abundance: .
CDR3aa: CASSLAGAGLKETQYF
CDR3nt: TGTGCCAGCAGCTTAGCGGGGGCAGGTTTGAAAGAGACCCAGTACTTC

d_gene: TRBD2
j_gene: TRBJ2-3
v_gene: TRBV28
abundance: .
CDR3aa: CATGGEADTQYF
CDR3nt: TGTGCAACGGGAGGAGAGGCAGATACGCAGTATTTT

d_gene: .
j_gene: TRBJ1-1
v_gene: TRBV7-9
abundance: .
CDR3aa: CASSFSTGGNTEAFF
CDR3nt: TGTGCCAGCAGCTTCTCTACGGGGGGGAACACTGAAGCTTTCTTT

d_gene: TRBD2
j_gene: TRBJ2-1
v_gene: TRBV9
abundance: .
CDR3aa: CASSVGSGASSYNEQFF
CDR3nt: TGTGCCAGCAGCGTAGGAAGCGGGGCTTCCTCCTACAATGAGCAGTTCTTC

d_gene: .
j_gene: TRBJ1-2
v_gene: TRBV29-1
abundance: .
CDR3aa: CSAGVQSYGYTF
CDR3nt: TGCAGCGCCGGGGTACAGAGCTATGGCTACACCTTC

d_gene: TRBD2
j_gene: TRBJ2-2
v_gene: TRBV9
abundance: .
CDR3aa: CASSVEGTSGSIGELFF
CDR3nt: TGTGCCAGCAGCGTAGAAGGTACTAGCGGGAGTATCGGGGAGCTGTTTTTT

d_gene: TRBD1
j_gene: TRBJ1-4
v_gene: TRBV2
abundance: few
CDR3aa: CASMGDRGSEKLFF
CDR3nt: TGTGCCAGCATGGGGGACAGGGGTTCTGAAAAACTGTTTTTT

d_gene: .
j_gene: TRBJ2-7
v_gene: TRBV18
abundance: few
CDR3aa: CASSDSLSPYEQYF
CDR3nt: TGTGCCAGCTCCGACAGCCTCTCACCCTACGAGCAGTACTTC

d_gene: TRBD2
j_gene: TRBJ2-5
v_gene: TRBV15
abundance: .
CDR3aa: CATSNWVAGPQETQYF
CDR3nt: TGTGCCACCAGCAATTGGGTAGCGGGACCCCAAGAGACCCAGTACTTC

d_gene: .
j_gene: TRBJ1-1
v_gene: TRBV4-1
abundance: .
CDR3aa: CASSPNWGDTEAFF
CDR3nt: TGCGCCAGCAGCCCCAACTGGGGGGACACTGAAGCTTTCTTT

d_gene: .
j_gene: TRBJ2-3
v_gene: TRBV4-2
abundance: .
CDR3aa: CASSQSTADTQYF
CDR3nt: TGTGCCAGCAGCCAATCGACTGCAGATACGCAGTATTTT

d_gene: .
j_gene: TRBJ2-2
v_gene: TRBV5-1
abundance: .
CDR3aa: CASSSQGGNTGELFF
CDR3nt: TGCGCCAGCAGCTCTCAGGGGGGGAACACCGGGGAGCTGTTTTTT

d_gene: .
j_gene: TRBJ2-5
v_gene: TRBV5-4
abundance: .
CDR3aa: CASRFEHVGTQYF
CDR3nt: TGTGCCAGCAGATTTGAGCACGTCGGGACCCAGTACTTC

d_gene: .
j_gene: TRBJ2-7
v_gene: TRBV30
abundance: .
CDR3aa: CAWSVSDYEQYF
CDR3nt: TGTGCCTGGAGTGTAAGCGATTACGAGCAGTACTTC

d_gene: .
j_gene: TRBJ2-3
v_gene: TRBV6-5
abundance: .
CDR3aa: CASGRSHSDTQYF
CDR3nt: TGTGCCAGCGGGAGGTCCCATTCGGATACGCAGTATTTT

d_gene: .
j_gene: TRBJ2-7
v_gene: TRBV13
abundance: once
CDR3aa: CASSLGSGSPYEQYF
CDR3nt: TGTGCCAGCAGCTTGGGATCAGGGTCCCCCTACGAGCAGTACTTC

d_gene: TRBD1
j_gene: TRBJ1-2
v_gene: TRBV6-1
abundance: .
CDR3aa: CASSPTGNPNYGYTF
CDR3nt: TGTGCCAGCAGTCCGACAGGGAACCCTAACTATGGCTACACCTTC

d_gene: TRBD2
j_gene: TRBJ2-3
v_gene: TRBV9
abundance: .
CDR3aa: CASSESGRPLYTDTQYF
CDR3nt: TGTGCCAGCAGCGAAAGCGGGAGGCCCCTATACACAGATACGCAGTATTTT

d_gene: .
j_gene: TRBJ1-3
v_gene: TRBV7-8
abundance: .
CDR3aa: CASSWDTRFGLGNTIYF
CDR3nt: TGTGCCAGCAGCTGGGACACGCGGTTTGGGCTAGGAAACACCATATATTTT

d_gene: TRBD2
j_gene: TRBJ2-3
v_gene: TRBV6-4
abundance: .
CDR3aa: CASSVSAGGQGDTQYF
CDR3nt: TGTGCCAGCAGTGTTTCCGCGGGAGGGCAAGGAGATACGCAGTATTTT